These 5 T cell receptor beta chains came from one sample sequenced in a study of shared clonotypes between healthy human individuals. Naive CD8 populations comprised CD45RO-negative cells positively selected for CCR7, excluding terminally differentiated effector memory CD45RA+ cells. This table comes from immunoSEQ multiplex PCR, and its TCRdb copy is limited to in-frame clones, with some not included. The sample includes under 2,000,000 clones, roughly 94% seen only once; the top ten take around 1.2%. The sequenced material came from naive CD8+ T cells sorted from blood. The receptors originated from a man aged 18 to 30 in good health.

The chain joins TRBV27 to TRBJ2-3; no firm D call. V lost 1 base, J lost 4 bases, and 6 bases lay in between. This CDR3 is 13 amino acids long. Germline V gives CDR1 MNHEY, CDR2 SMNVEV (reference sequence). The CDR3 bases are TGTGCCAGCAGTTTATTGAGCGCAGATACGCAGTATTTT. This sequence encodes CASSLLSADTQYF.

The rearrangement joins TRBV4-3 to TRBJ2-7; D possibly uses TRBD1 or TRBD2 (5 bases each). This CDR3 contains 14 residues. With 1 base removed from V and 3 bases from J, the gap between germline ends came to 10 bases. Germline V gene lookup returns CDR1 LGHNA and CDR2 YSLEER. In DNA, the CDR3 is TGCGCCAGCAGCCAAGTGATGGGGGACTACGAGCAGTACTTC. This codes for CASSQVMGDYEQYF.

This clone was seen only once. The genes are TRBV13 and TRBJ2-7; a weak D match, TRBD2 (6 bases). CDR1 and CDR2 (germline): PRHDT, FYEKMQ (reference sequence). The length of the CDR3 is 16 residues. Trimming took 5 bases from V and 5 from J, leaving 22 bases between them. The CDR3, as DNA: TGTGCCAGCAGCACCCAGGAAGACGAGGAGGGCCACGAGCAGTACTTC. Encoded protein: CASSTQEDEEGHEQYF. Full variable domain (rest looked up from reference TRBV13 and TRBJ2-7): AAGVIQSPRHLIKEKRETATLKCYPIPRHDTVYWYQQGPGQDPQFLISFYEKMQSDKGSIPDRFSAQQFSDYHSELNMSSLELGDSALYFCASSTQEDEEGHEQYFGPGTRLTVT.

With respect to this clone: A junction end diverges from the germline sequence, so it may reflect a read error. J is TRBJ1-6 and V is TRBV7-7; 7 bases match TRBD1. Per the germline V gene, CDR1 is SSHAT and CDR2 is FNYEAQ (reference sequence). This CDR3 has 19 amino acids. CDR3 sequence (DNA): TGTGCTAGCAGCCGATTTACTGACAGGGCGCGATATGATAATTCACCCCTCCACTTT. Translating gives CASSRFTDRARYDNSPLHF.

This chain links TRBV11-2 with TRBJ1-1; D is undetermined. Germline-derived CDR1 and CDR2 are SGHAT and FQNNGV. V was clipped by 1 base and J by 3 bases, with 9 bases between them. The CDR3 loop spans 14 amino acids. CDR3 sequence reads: CASSLVPAYTEAFF. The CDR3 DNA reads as TGTGCCAGCAGCTTAGTCCCAGCTTACACTGAAGCTTTCTTT.